Listed here are 2 T cell receptor beta chains from one sample, sequenced in a study of shared clonotypes between healthy human individuals. The data were produced by immunoSEQ multiplex PCR, yet TCRdb's version contains in-frame clones alone and is incomplete. The data show about 2.1 million clones, 93% seen once. Only CD45RO-negative cells positively selected for CCR7 counted as naive CD8 cells, so terminally differentiated effector memory CD45RA+ cells were excluded. Sequenced: naive CD8+ T cells from PBMCs. The receptors derive from a man between 18 and 29 years old in good health. Some clones in this sample may be carry-over from other donors' samples.

This clone was seen just once. The rearrangement joins TRBV25-1 to TRBJ2-1, with 10 bases that match TRBD2. V dropped 3 bases and J dropped 8; count of bases not matched to a gene: 7. The CDR3 has 15 residues. Germline CDR1 and CDR2: MGHDK and SYGVNS. CDR3 coding DNA: TGTGCCAGCAGTGAGCGTCTAGCGGGAGTCGATGAGCAGTTCTTC. Its protein product is CASSERLAGVDEQFF.

The chain carries TRBV9 and TRBJ1-2; D gene ambiguous. V was clipped by 3 bases and J by 0 bases, with 15 bases between them. Germline V gives CDR1 SGDLS, CDR2 YYNGEE. CDR3 length equals 16 residues. The CDR3 loop reads CASSEQATLTNYGYTF. CDR3 in DNA: TGTGCCAGCAGCGAGCAGGCAACCCTGACTAACTATGGCTACACCTTC.